This T cell receptor (beta chain) was profiled in a study of cytotoxic CD8 clonotypes in ibrutinib-treated CLL. This CDR3 contains 15 residues. CDR1 is SGHTA and CDR2 is FQGNSA in the germline V gene. V shed 1 base and J shed 4 bases, with 13 bases lying between them. Repertoires were generated with immunoSEQ multiplex PCR, while TCRdb's copy carries only in-frame clones and drops some. Among 130,000 to 150,000 clones listed, over 60% were seen once. The sample in question was PBMCs, obtained after 12 months of ibrutinib treatment. The chain combines TRBV7-2 with TRBJ1-2; D gene ambiguous. The sequence was collected from a human donor with chronic lymphocytic leukemia. The CDR3 reads CASSLVGGSGYGYTF. The CDR3 nucleotides read TGTGCCAGCAGCTTAGTTGGAGGGAGCGGCTATGGCTACACCTTC.